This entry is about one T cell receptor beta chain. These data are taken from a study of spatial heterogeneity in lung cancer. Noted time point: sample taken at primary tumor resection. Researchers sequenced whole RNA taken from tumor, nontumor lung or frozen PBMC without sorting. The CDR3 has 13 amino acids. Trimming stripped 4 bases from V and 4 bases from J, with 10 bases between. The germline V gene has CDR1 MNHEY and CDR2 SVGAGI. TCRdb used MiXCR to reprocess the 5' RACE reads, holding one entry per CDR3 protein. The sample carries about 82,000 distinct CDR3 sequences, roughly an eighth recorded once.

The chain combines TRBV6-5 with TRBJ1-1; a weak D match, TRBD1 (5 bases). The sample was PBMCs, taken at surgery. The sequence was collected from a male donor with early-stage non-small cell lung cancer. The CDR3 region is CASSSPGGTEAFF. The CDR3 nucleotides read TGTGCCAGCAGTTCCCCGGGGGGCACTGAAGCTTTCTTT.